This TCR beta chain appears in the sequencing data of a study of CD8+CD57+ T cells in acquired aplastic anemia. Investigators profiled TCR beta VDJ and CDR3 from genomic DNA template. Via MiXCR, TCRdb re-called the reads, giving one row per CDR3 protein. In the table there are around 430,000 distinct CDR3 sequences, more than 25% of which are singletons. Only patients with CD8+CD57+ cell expansion on flow cytometry were chosen for sequencing. Only one count was recorded for this clonotype. The trim removed 6 bases at V and 0 bases at J, leaving 14 bases unmatched. The CDR3 length is 19 residues. CDR1 and CDR2 (germline): SGHAT, FQNNGV.

The V gene is TRBV11-2, the J gene TRBJ2-6; TRBD2 matches 7 bases. The TCR comes from a human donor with aplastic anemia. The sequenced sample was sorted CD4+, CD8+, or CD8+CD57+ T cells (not recorded which) from PBMCs. CDR3: CASSTSQRGTTSGANVLTF. DNA for the CDR3: TGTGCCAGCAGTACGTCTCAGCGGGGTACCACCTCTGGGGCCAACGTCCTGACTTTC.